Each of the 9 T cell receptor beta chains below was sequenced from the same sample in a study of somatic mutations in cytotoxic T cells in rheumatoid arthritis. The data were produced by immunoSEQ multiplex PCR, yet TCRdb's version contains in-frame clones alone and is incomplete. The sample includes about 2,100 clones, roughly 85% of them seen just once. Sequences were obtained from CD8+ T cells sorted from blood. Receptor source: a man aged 55 to 69 with rheumatoid arthritis.

As to this clone: In the same sample, other DNA sequences code for this CDR3. The V call is TRBV19, the J call TRBJ1-6; D is undetermined. V gave up 3 bases and J gave up 3 bases, with 9 bases separating them. Germline CDR1 is LNHDA and CDR2 is SQIVND (reference sequence). The CDR3 is 15 amino acids. CDR3 nucleotides: TGTGCCAGTAGTATCGTTAGCATCTATAATTCACCCCTCCACTTT. It specifies CASSIVSIYNSPLHF.

The J gene is TRBJ2-1, the V gene TRBV9; the match to TRBD2 covers 14 bases. With V trimmed by 0 bases and J by 8 bases, 4 bases remained unmatched. Germline V lookup: CDR1 SGDLS, CDR2 YYNGEE. CDR3 length: 16 amino acids. The CDR3 is CASSVGTSGGLDEQFF. The CDR3 nucleotides read TGTGCCAGCAGCGTAGGGACTAGCGGGGGGTTGGATGAGCAGTTCTTC.

The chain employs TRBV7-3 and TRBJ1-1, with D perhaps TRBD1 (5 bases). CDR1 SGHTA and CDR2 FQGTGA come from the germline V gene. V gave up 4 bases and J gave up 5 bases, with 8 bases separating them. The CDR3 sequence is 12 residues long. The CDR3 coding sequence is TGTGCCAGCAGCTCCGGGGGGACTGAAGCTTTCTTT. The encoded protein is CASSSGGTEAFF.

The chain employs TRBV5-4 and TRBJ1-2; weak D call: TRBD1 (6 bases). Per the germline V gene, CDR1 is SGHNT and CDR2 is YYREEE (reference sequence). Trimming shortened V by 4 bases and J by 5 bases, and 15 bases separated the two germline ends. The length of the CDR3 is 14 residues. As DNA, the CDR3 is TGTGCCAGCAGCCGGGACACCCGAGGGTATGGCTACACCTTC. Translation: CASSRDTRGYGYTF.

The chain links TRBV6-1 to TRBJ2-5; D remains ambiguous. The CDR3 consists of 12 residues. The V end lost 1 base, the J end lost 9 bases, and 9 bases lay between the germline ends. Germline V gene lookup returns CDR1 MNHNS and CDR2 SASEGT. The CDR3 coding sequence is TGTGCCAGCAGTGAAGGAACCACGGCCCAGTACTTC. The encoded protein is CASSEGTTAQYF.

The V and J genes are TRBV6-6 and TRBJ1-5; tentatively, D is TRBD1 (6 bases). The CDR3 contains 15 residues. CDR1 and CDR2 (germline): MNHNY, SVGAGI (reference sequence). Between the trimmed V and J ends, which lost 6 bases and 0 bases, there was a span of 12 bases. The CDR3, as DNA: TGTGCCAGCAGCCTGACAGGATATAGCAATCAGCCCCAGCATTTT. It translates to CASSLTGYSNQPQHF.

The rearrangement joins TRBV5-8 to TRBJ2-3; 11 bases map to TRBD1. Germline-derived CDR1 and CDR2 are SGHTS and YDEGEE. J gave up 3 bases and V 4 bases, and 4 bases lay outside the gene matches. The CDR3 consists of 15 residues. CDR3 sequence reads: CASSAGQGGTDTQYF. The CDR3 region has the DNA TGTGCCAGCAGCGCGGGACAGGGGGGAACAGATACGCAGTATTTT.

The chain recombines TRBV13 with TRBJ2-3, with D possibly TRBD2 on 5 matching bases. Germline CDR1 is PRHDT and CDR2 is FYEKMQ (reference sequence). The V end lost 5 bases, the J end lost 14 bases, and 17 bases lay between the germline ends. CDR3 length: 12 amino acids. The CDR3 nucleotides are TGTGCCAGCAGCAGCCTAACTAGTCGGGTGTATTTT. This codes for CASSSLTSRVYF.

The CDR3 nucleotides read TGTGCCAGCAGTTACGCAGGGGGTGAGCAGTTCTTC. This gives the protein CASSYAGGEQFF. This sequence joins TRBV6-5 and TRBJ2-1, with TRBD1 matching over 7 bases. The CDR3 is made up of 12 amino acids. From germline, CDR1 is MNHEY and CDR2 SVGAGI. The V gene end was trimmed by 2 bases and the J gene end by 9 bases; junction bases not matched to a gene: 1.